Each of the 3 T cell receptor beta chains below was sequenced from the same sample in a study of shared clonotypes between healthy human individuals. Only in-frame clones appear in the TCRdb table, and some are missing; sequencing was by immunoSEQ multiplex PCR. Among about 1.1 million clones listed, 78% were seen once. Material for sequencing was memory CD4+ T cells from PBMCs. The subset was: CD45RA-negative fraction. These receptors all come from a man aged 18 to 30 in good health. Some clones in this sample may be carry-over from other donors' samples.

Points on this clone: Other DNA sequences in the sample encode the same CDR3. This chain joins TRBV5-1 and TRBJ2-1, with 10 bases fitting TRBD2. Germline V CDR1 and CDR2: SGHRS, YFSETQ. The junction had 4 bases not matched to a gene; V was cut back by 2 bases and J by 5 bases. The CDR3 has 15 amino acids. CDR3 sequence reads: CASSLFLAGDNEQFF. The CDR3, as DNA: TGCGCCAGCAGCTTATTTCTAGCGGGGGACAATGAGCAGTTCTTC.

The rearrangement uses TRBV6-6 and TRBJ2-5; D is possibly TRBD2 (5 bases). The CDR3 has 11 amino acids. V lost 7 bases, J lost 5 bases, and 8 bases lay in between. Germline V CDR1 and CDR2: MNHNY, SVGAGI (reference sequence). CDR3 nucleotide sequence: TGTGCCAGCACCAGAGGGGAGACCCAGTACTTC. Translating it yields CASTRGETQYF.

The V and J genes are TRBV28 and TRBJ1-4; maybe TRBD1 (5 bases). This CDR3 has 13 amino acids. CDR1 and CDR2 from the germline V gene are MDHEN and SYDVKM. The V end lost 3 bases, the J end lost 7 bases, and 9 bases lay between the germline ends. The CDR3 DNA is TGTGCCAGCAGTTTTGCCAGGGCTGAAAAACTGTTTTTT. This sequence encodes CASSFARAEKLFF.